This T cell receptor beta chain derives from a study of CD8 T cells in Susac syndrome. The authors reverse transcribed roughly 0.5 to 1 ug RNA with random hexamers. MiXCR, run by TCRdb on the immunoSEQ multiplex PCR reads, gives a single entry per CDR3 protein. The data show fewer than 150,000 distinct CDR3 sequences, 90% to 95% seen once. V was trimmed by 2 bases and J by 8 bases, leaving 15 bases between them. The CDR3 has 13 residues. Germline V gene data show CDR1 as GTSNPN and CDR2 as SVGIG (reference sequence). Specimen: CD4+ T cells from PBMCs. The clonotype comes from a human donor with multiple sclerosis. The chain is built from TRBV30 and TRBJ1-2, with a weak D call TRBD1 (6 bases). CDR3 DNA sequence: TGTGCCTGGAGTCCAGGGGTGGATATGGGCTACACCTTC. Its translation: CAWSPGVDMGYTF.